This TCR beta chain was sequenced during a study of cytomegalovirus exposure and HLA in healthy donors (dated by TCRdb to about 2017). Looking at the study overall: In an earlier analysis of roughly 590 of the donors, about 260 Gb of sequence data and 90 million to 130 million unique TCR beta sequences from some 170 million T cells were reported. An early release that covered more than 550 HLA-typed donors contained around 300 gigabases of sequencing data and tens of millions of unique TCR sequences. Of the roughly 400 genotyped donors, approximately 82% fell in the genetic ancestry cluster associated with self-reported Caucasian donors. The study aimed to test whether cataloging public T cell receptors could reveal signatures of past pathogen exposure. Using immunosequencing, the study profiled T cell repertoires from about 610 subjects and related those repertoires to cytomegalovirus serostatus. Besides the first cohort of roughly 640 subjects, a separate validation cohort made up of 120 different subjects was used. To predict cytomegalovirus infection status, the study brought together high-throughput TCR immunosequencing, statistical association of individual TCRs with disease status, and machine learning. To study patterns of TCR occurrence, a later analysis re-analyzed previously published TCR beta repertoires from around 700 donors and added high-resolution HLA genotyping. The later analysis used no new phenotypic data to find candidate immune exposures, relying instead on TCR beta sequences and their occurrence across donors. In an earlier analysis of a few hundred of the donors, high-throughput TCR beta sequencing was used to judge whether each TCR beta V gene segment behaved as functional or pseudogenic. Alongside the repertoire data, information on donor age, sex, ethnicity and CMV serostatus was compiled. A later genetic analysis took genome-wide SNP genotypes for about 55% of the roughly 700 donors and used that subset as a discovery cohort. All discovery cohort repertoires had been generated on a single sequencing platform. HLA typing included class I and class II loci at four-digit resolution. The number of typed donors differed by locus: roughly 620-630 for A, B, C, DRB1 and DQB1; about 520 for DQA1; around 580 for DPA1; and 400 to 480 for DPB1. Five DR-DQ haplotypes were handled as single units for association and clustering because linkage in the cohort was strong. Across some 400 genotyped donors of the cohort, an average of approximately 240,000 unique TCR beta nucleotide sequences per donor were sequenced, and around 19% of those sequences were non-productive.

As concerns this clone: Its antigen remains undetermined. There are no base qualities to consult, and no much larger clone falls within one base.

V and J are truncated by 1 base and 1 base respectively, leaving an intervening sequence of 14 bases. Per the germline V gene, SGHNT is the CDR1 and YENEEA is the CDR2. The CDR3 numbers 17 residues from cysteine through phenylalanine. Only the CDR3 portion is preserved as DNA: 51 bases, with reading frame beginning at the first base. Preparation of the library involved the immunoSEQ multiplex PCR assay. For the multiplex PCR, a mixture combining 60 forward primers for TCR Vbeta segments and 13 reverse primers for TCR Jbeta segments was used. The CDR3 region of rearranged TCR beta genes was amplified from genomic DNA by a multiplex PCR assay. The Illumina HiSeq System was used to sequence the amplified TCR beta libraries as 87-base-pair reads. Concerning the study's data processing: A later analysis tallied some 79 million unique TCR beta chains across the 700 or so repertoires, and some 10 million of those chains were shared by two or more donors. To remove PCR and sequencing errors, raw reads were error-corrected and collapsed into unique sequences using a nearest-neighbor algorithm that merged closely related sequences. CDR3 sequences were aligned to IMGT reference sequences to assign V, D and J gene segments. For a sequence to be retained, a match of at least six nucleotides to both a V gene segment and a J gene segment was required. Rearrangements were called productive when the CDR3 lacked stop codons and stayed in frame with V and J; all others were non-productive. Following IMGT convention, CDR3 was defined as the stretch from the second conserved V-encoded cysteine up to the conserved J-encoded phenylalanine. In an earlier analysis of more than 550 of the donors, sequences lacking an unambiguous match to a single V gene segment were excluded. An earlier analysis of several hundred of the donors called V segments functional above 56.7% productive rearrangements and segregating when the between-donor standard deviation exceeded 5%. A statistical classification framework was built to diagnose cytomegalovirus status from the catalog of TCR beta chain sequences. In a later analysis, TCR nucleotide sequences were compared against IMGT/GENE-DB human TR gene sequences so that V and J genes could be assigned. A later analysis assigned CDR3 sequences and most-parsimonious VDJ recombination scenarios with the TCRdist pipeline. A later analysis defined each TCR beta chain by its CDR3 amino acid sequence plus V-gene family, and excluded reads lacking a unique V-gene family. A later analysis removed 450 to 600 highly shared, low-generation-probability nucleotide sequences to deal with suspected cross-contamination and a sequencing artifact. In a later analysis, a clonal expansion index was calculated for each public chain from normalized within-repertoire ranks of inferred template counts. Generation probabilities in a later analysis came from a VDJ recombination model fitted to out-of-frame rearrangements, and those results were checked against IGoR. A later analysis scored TCR-TCR, TCR-HLA and TCR-CMV co-occurrence with hypergeometric tests, applying a repertoire-size bias correction to TCR pairs. In a later analysis, false discovery rates were estimated by permuting HLA or CMV assignments 20 times. In a later analysis, co-occurring TCRs were grouped using DBSCAN, with TCRdist sequence similarity added in when clustering inside HLA-allele-positive subsets. Repertoires with fewer than 30,000 or more than 120,000 public chains, plus five repertoires with anomalous nucleotide sharing, were excluded from co-occurrence clustering. Here the immuneACCESS table is served through TCRdb, limited to in-frame sequences with V and J called. Missing clones are a known gap in these copies; in checked studies unresolved V genes cover under half, and the rest lacks a known reason. That table furnishes V, J and clone size, whereas the DNA furnished D and trimming. Counted in this sample were about 200,000 clones; 82% of them appeared once. The ten largest clonotypes hold about 6.4% of the sample.

The cohort consisted of 600 to 750 healthy bone marrow donors. At the time of sampling, all cohort members were nominally healthy, though unrecorded immune exposures were likely present. The donor tested CMV seropositive, placing the donor among the approximately 290 seropositive members of the cohort. A peripheral blood sample was collected from each donor, and TCR beta sequencing was performed on peripheral blood mononuclear cells. The Qiagen DNeasy Blood Extraction Kit was used to extract genomic DNA from the blood cell samples. The investigation overall reported the following: V-gene and J-gene trimming of TCR beta chains was associated with a missense DCLRE1C variant in a later genetic analysis, and the association was replicated in an independent cohort. According to the authors, the approach could potentially be generalized to other disease states and immunological phenotypes. The classifier was reported to diagnose cytomegalovirus status with high specificity and sensitivity in both the original cohort and the validation cohort. A cluster of highly shared sequence variants was judged likely to be a technical artifact of the sequencing pipeline. This cohort had only TCR beta chains sequenced, and the lack of alpha or paired-chain data limited which features could be detected. Most TCR sequences were seen in very few donors, while some public TCRs were found in many individuals. Because counts were too low, seventeen rarely observed V segments, including chromosome 9 orphons, were left out of the earlier analysis of approximately 580 of the donors. A further reported finding was that TCR beta sequences accurately predicted the HLA-A and HLA-B alleles for most subjects in the first cohort. In a later analysis, 16,951 TCR beta sequences were associated with specific HLA alleles at a false discovery rate of 0.05. HLA typing was unavailable for some donors at each locus, so association tests used only the typed subset. In the study, some 160 TCR beta chains were listed as associated with cytomegalovirus. In vitro tests confirmed that a few of the cytomegalovirus-associated TCR beta chains recognize cytomegalovirus antigens. An earlier analysis of 587 of the donors showed that most TCR beta V segments appeared in productive rearrangements either about 87% or about 30% of the time, which broadly matched IMGT annotations. Strong co-occurrence of HLA alleles, especially DR and DQ, made assigning TCR associations to individual alleles difficult. The presence/absence analyses assumed that sequencing depth was roughly uniform across donors, and that assumption may not be true. A later genetic analysis reported fewer N-insertions in productive TCRs among donors in an Asian-associated ancestry cluster than the approximately 670-donor mean. Linkage disequilibrium might explain the correlated functional status among segregating V segments, but an unknown experimental factor could not be ruled out. Some IMGT-functional V segments, including TRBV6-2 and TRBV6-3, could not be told apart with the 87-base-pair reads, so those segments were excluded. Compared with equally common non-associated chains, HLA-associated TCR beta chains in a later analysis were more clonally expanded and had lower generation probabilities. For the cohort, immune exposure information was limited to CMV serostatus. A later analysis found that TCR association rates varied across HLA loci, with DRB1 alleles showing the most associated TCRs and HLA-C alleles the fewest. According to a later analysis, parvovirus B19, influenza, CMV and Epstein-Barr virus appeared linked to several top co-occurrence clusters. A later analysis found that most CMV-associated TCR beta chains appeared HLA-restricted, with HLA associations seemingly driven largely by CMV exposure.

This receptor chain uses TRBV11-3 and TRBJ2-1; TRBD2 is a possible D gene, resting on 6 matching bases. The specimen was PBMCs. This TCR was recovered from a man in his forties in good health and CMV-seropositive. The CDR3 protein: CASSLGSAGRSYNEQFF. The nucleotides are TGTGCCAGCAGCTTAGGGTCGGCGGGACGATCCTACAATGAGCAGTTCTTC.